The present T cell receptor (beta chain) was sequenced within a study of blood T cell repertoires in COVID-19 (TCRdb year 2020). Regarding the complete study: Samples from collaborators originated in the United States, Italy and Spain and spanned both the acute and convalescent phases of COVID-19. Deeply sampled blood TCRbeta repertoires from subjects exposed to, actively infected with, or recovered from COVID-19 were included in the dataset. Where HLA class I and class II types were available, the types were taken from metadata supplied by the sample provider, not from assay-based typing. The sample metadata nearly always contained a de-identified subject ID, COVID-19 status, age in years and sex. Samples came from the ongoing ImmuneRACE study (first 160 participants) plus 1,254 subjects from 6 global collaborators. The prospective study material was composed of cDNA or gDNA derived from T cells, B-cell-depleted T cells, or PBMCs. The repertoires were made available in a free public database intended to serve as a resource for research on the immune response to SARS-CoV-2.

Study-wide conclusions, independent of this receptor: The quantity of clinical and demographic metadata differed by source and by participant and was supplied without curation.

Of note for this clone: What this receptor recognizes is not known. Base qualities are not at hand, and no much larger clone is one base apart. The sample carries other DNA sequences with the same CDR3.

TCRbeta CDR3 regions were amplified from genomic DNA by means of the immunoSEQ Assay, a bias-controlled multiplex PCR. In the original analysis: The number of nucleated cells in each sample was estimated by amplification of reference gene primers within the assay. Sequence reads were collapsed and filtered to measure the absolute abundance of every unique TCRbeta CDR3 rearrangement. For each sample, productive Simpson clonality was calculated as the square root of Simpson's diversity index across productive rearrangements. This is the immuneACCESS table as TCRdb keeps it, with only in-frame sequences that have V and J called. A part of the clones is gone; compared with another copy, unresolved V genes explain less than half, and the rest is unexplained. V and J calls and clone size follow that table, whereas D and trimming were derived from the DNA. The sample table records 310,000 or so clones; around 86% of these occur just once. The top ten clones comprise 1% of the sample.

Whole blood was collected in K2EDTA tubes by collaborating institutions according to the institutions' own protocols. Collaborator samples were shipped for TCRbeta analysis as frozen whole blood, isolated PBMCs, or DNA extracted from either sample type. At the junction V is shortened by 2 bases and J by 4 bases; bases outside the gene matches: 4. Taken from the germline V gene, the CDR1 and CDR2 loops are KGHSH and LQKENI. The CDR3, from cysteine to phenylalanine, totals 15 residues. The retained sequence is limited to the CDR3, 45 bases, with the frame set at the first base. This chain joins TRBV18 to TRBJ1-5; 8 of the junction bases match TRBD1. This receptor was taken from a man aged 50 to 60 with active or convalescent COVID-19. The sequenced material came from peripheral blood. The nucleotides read TGTGCCAGCTCACCAGGAACAGGGGGTAATCAGCCCCAGCATTTT. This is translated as CASSPGTGGNQPQHF.